These 32 T cell receptor beta chains were sequenced from one sample in a study of blood T cell repertoires in COVID-19. Profiled with immunoSEQ multiplex PCR; TCRdb holds only in-frame clones, not every one. The table shows 90,000 to 120,000 clones, with approximately 90% occurring only once. The material sequenced was peripheral blood. All receptors come from a woman aged 80 or over with acute or convalescent COVID-19.

The chain has TRBV4-1 and TRBJ1-2; possibly TRBD1 for D (6 bases). In germline, CDR1 is MGHRA, CDR2 YSYEKL. Trimming took off 5 bases at V and 2 bases at J, with 21 bases between the two ends. The CDR3 is made up of 17 amino acids. CDR3 loop: CASSEYTGQPLNYGYTF. Here the CDR3 DNA reads TGCGCCAGCAGCGAATATACAGGACAGCCACTGAACTATGGCTACACCTTC.

The chain joins TRBV2 to TRBJ2-3; D uncertain. Trimming removed 7 bases from V and 4 bases from J, with 15 bases in between. The length of the CDR3 is 14 residues. CDR1 is SNHLY, CDR2 FYNNEI, per germline. CDR3 DNA: TGTGCCAGCATTGGGTCCGGGTTCGCAGATACGCAGTATTTT. Its translation: CASIGSGFADTQYF.

The chain is built from TRBV28 and TRBJ2-7; 7 nucleotides agree with TRBD1. V shed 10 bases, J shed 3 bases, and the junction held 6 bases outside the gene matches. CDR1 MDHEN and CDR2 SYDVKM come from the germline V gene. This CDR3 has 12 amino acids. CDR3 protein: CATTGQIYEQYF. The CDR3 DNA reads TGTGCCACCACGGGACAGATCTACGAGCAGTACTTC.

J is TRBJ1-2 and V is TRBV7-2, with D unclear. The ends were cut back, 8 bases at V and 4 bases at J, with 8 bases in the middle. Looked up from germline, CDR1 is SGHTA and CDR2 is FQGNSA. This CDR3 spans 11 amino acids. The CDR3 region is CASGLGYGYTF. In DNA form, the CDR3 reads TGTGCCAGCGGTCTAGGCTATGGCTACACCTTC.

The chain combines TRBV28 with TRBJ1-5; 10 positions match TRBD1. The CDR3 loop spans 16 amino acids. Germline lookup yields CDR1 MDHEN and CDR2 SYDVKM. With 3 bases clipped from V and 3 bases from J, the junction kept 5 bases outside the gene matches. The CDR3 reads CASSFRTGGVNQPQHF. The CDR3 DNA reads as TGTGCCAGCAGTTTCCGGACAGGGGGGGTCAATCAGCCCCAGCATTTT.

V and J are TRBV5-1 and TRBJ2-7, with 12 bases lining up with TRBD2. The V segment lost 2 bases and the J segment 6 bases; nucleotides outside the gene matches: 3. CDR1 is SGHRS, CDR2 YFSETQ, per germline. This CDR3 has 14 residues. CDR3 sequence reads: CASSFASGGAEQYF. In nucleotides, the CDR3 is TGCGCCAGCAGCTTCGCTAGCGGGGGGGCCGAGCAGTACTTC.

The chain recombines TRBV28 with TRBJ2-3; 7 bases map to TRBD2. Trimming removed 6 bases from V and 0 bases from J; junction bases left unmatched: 3. The length of the CDR3 is 14 residues. The V gene's germline CDR1 is MDHEN and CDR2 SYDVKM. The chain's CDR3 is CASSGGTSTDTQYF. CDR3 bases: TGTGCCAGCAGCGGGGGGACTAGCACAGATACGCAGTATTTT. Together with reference TRBV28 and TRBJ2-3, the CDR3 gives the full variable domain: DVKVTQSSRYLVKRTGEKVFLECVQDMDHENMFWYRQDPGLGLRLIYFSYDVKMKEKGDIPEGYSVSREKKERFSLILESASTNQTSMYLCASSGGTSTDTQYFGPGTRLTVL.

The chain recombines TRBV27 with TRBJ2-5, with TRBD2 as a possible D gene (5 bases). Trimming left V 7 bases short and J 5 bases short, with 20 bases between. The CDR3 has 15 residues. Germline values: CDR1 MNHEY, CDR2 SMNVEV (reference sequence). The CDR3 region is CASTQGKGAFETQYF. The CDR3 DNA reads TGTGCCAGCACCCAAGGGAAGGGAGCCTTTGAGACCCAGTACTTC.

This clone was seen just once. CDR3 loop: CASKGGRVGYEQYF. CDR3 sequence (DNA): TGTGCCAGCAAAGGTGGCAGGGTAGGCTACGAGCAGTACTTC. The chain recombines TRBV2 with TRBJ2-7; a possible D gene is TRBD1 (5 bases). The CDR3 consists of 14 residues. V was clipped by 7 bases and J by 3 bases, with 16 bases between them. CDR1 is SNHLY and CDR2 is FYNNEI in the germline V gene.

This clone has more than one count but fewer than ten. This chain joins TRBV6-4 and TRBJ1-4, with D unclear. V shed 2 bases and J shed 0 bases, with 16 bases lying between them. The germline gives CDR1 MRHNA, CDR2 SNTAGT. CDR3 length equals 18 residues. CDR3 region: CASSDRAGRSATNEKLFF. CDR3 DNA: TGTGCCAGCAGTGACCGGGCGGGGAGATCGGCAACTAATGAAAAACTGTTTTTT.

Notes on this clone: This specimen includes other DNA sequences encoding the same CDR3. The rearrangement joins TRBV6-1 to TRBJ1-5; D not certain. The CDR3 extends over 15 amino acids. Trimming left V 3 bases short and J 2 bases short, with 11 bases between. Looked up from germline, CDR1 is MNHNS and CDR2 is SASEGT. The CDR3 region is CASSEAGRGNQPQHF. Written as DNA, the CDR3 is TGTGCCAGCAGTGAGGCGGGAAGGGGCAATCAGCCCCAGCATTTT.

The chain carries TRBV4-1 and TRBJ2-1; D unresolved. The CDR3 is 13 residues long. CDR1 and CDR2 from the germline V gene are MGHRA and YSYEKL. The V end lost 1 base, the J end lost 7 bases, and 8 bases lay between the germline ends. CDR3 DNA: TGCGCCAGCAGCCAAGTGGGCGTGAATGAGCAGTTCTTC. Its protein is CASSQVGVNEQFF.

The V call is TRBV4-2, the J call TRBJ1-3; D is uncertain. Germline V gene data show CDR1 as LGHNA and CDR2 as YNFKEQ. V was cut by 0 bases and J by 0 bases, with 6 bases left in between. CDR3 length equals 15 residues. DNA for the CDR3: TGTGCCAGCAGCCAAGAAGGAGACTCTGGAAACACCATATATTTT. This encodes CASSQEGDSGNTIYF.

The V gene is TRBV5-1, the J gene TRBJ2-7; 9 positions agree with TRBD1. CDR3 length: 14 residues. The junction had 7 bases not matched to a gene; V was cut back by 4 bases and J by 5 bases. Germline CDR1 reads SGHRS; CDR2 reads YFSETQ. The CDR3 region has the DNA TGCGCCAGCAGCGAGGGACAGGGTGCGGACGAGCAGTACTTC. Its protein is CASSEGQGADEQYF.

This clone was counted a single time. The rearrangement uses TRBV9 and TRBJ2-3; the match to TRBD1 covers 8 bases. The CDR3 runs 15 residues. Germline V gene data show CDR1 as SGDLS and CDR2 as YYNGEE. V shed 0 bases and J 6 bases; nucleotides not matched to a gene: 6. CDR3 amino acids: CASSVVAGGADTQYF. The CDR3 DNA follows: TGTGCCAGCAGCGTAGTGGCAGGGGGCGCCGATACGCAGTATTTT.

The chain employs TRBV18 and TRBJ1-1; 7 positions agree with TRBD1. The CDR3 is 15 amino acids. The germline CDR1 and CDR2 sequences are KGHSH and LQKENI. With 4 bases clipped from V and 1 base from J, the junction kept 6 bases outside the gene matches. Here the CDR3 DNA reads TGTGCCAGCTCACTGTCGGGACAGTCGAACACTGAAGCTTTCTTT. It yields the protein CASSLSGQSNTEAFF.

The gene calls are TRBV5-1 and TRBJ2-4; 8 nucleotides line up with TRBD1. Germline V CDR1 and CDR2: SGHRS, YFSETQ. V lost 4 bases, J lost 11 bases, and 11 bases stayed unmatched. The CDR3 extends over 14 amino acids. The CDR3 sequence: CASSTDRAWGFQYF. CDR3 bases: TGCGCCAGCAGCACGGACAGGGCTTGGGGCTTTCAGTACTTC.

V and J are TRBV4-3 and TRBJ1-4; 9 bases agree with TRBD1. Germline V gene data show CDR1 as LGHNA and CDR2 as YSLEER. The CDR3 totals 18 residues. Trimming took 0 bases from V and 7 from J; bases not matched to a gene: 12. The CDR3, as DNA: TGCGCCAGCAGCCAAGATATTAGAGACAGGGGGTTTGGTGAAAAACTGTTTTTT. Protein sequence: CASSQDIRDRGFGEKLFF.

J is TRBJ2-6 and V is TRBV5-1; possible D gene TRBD2, 6 bases. Germline loops: CDR1 SGHRS, CDR2 YFSETQ. The CDR3 runs 18 residues. The ends were cut back, 2 bases at V and 0 bases at J, with 15 bases in the middle. Here the CDR3 reads CASSFFGGTSSGANVLTF. The CDR3, as DNA: TGCGCCAGCAGCTTCTTTGGGGGGACCTCCTCTGGGGCCAACGTCCTGACTTTC.

J is TRBJ1-5 and V is TRBV18; 9 bases agree with TRBD1. This CDR3 spans 16 amino acids. Germline assignment: CDR1 KGHSH and CDR2 LQKENI. Losses at the gene ends were 3 bases for V and 4 bases for J; bases not matched to a gene: 7. CDR3 amino acids: CASSPGGTGQNQPQHF. CDR3 nucleotide sequence: TGTGCCAGCTCACCTGGTGGGACAGGGCAAAATCAGCCCCAGCATTTT.

The V call is TRBV24-1, the J call TRBJ1-1, with no clear D. The V gene lost 7 bases and the J gene lost 10 bases, with 15 bases spanning the gap. CDR1 and CDR2 from the germline V gene are KGHDR and SFDVKD. The CDR3 length is 12 residues. As DNA, the CDR3 is TGTGCCACCAGGGGCTCGGGAGGGAGAGCTTTCTTT. It specifies CATRGSGGRAFF.

This clone was detected a few times. CDR3 coding DNA: TGTGCCAGCAGTTCGACGGACAGCAAAGCTTTCTTT. Protein product: CASSSTDSKAFF. This chain joins TRBV6-5 and TRBJ1-1, with a weak D call TRBD1 (6 bases). This CDR3 contains 12 residues. The V end was cut by 4 bases, the J end by 9 bases, with 12 bases between. Germline V gene sequence: CDR1 MNHEY, CDR2 SVGAGI.

The gene calls are TRBV19 and TRBJ1-5; TRBD1 matches at 10 bases. The length of the CDR3 is 16 residues. In germline, CDR1 is LNHDA, CDR2 SQIVND (reference sequence). V shed 6 bases, J shed 2 bases, and the junction held 7 bases outside the gene matches. In DNA, the CDR3 is TGTGCCAGTAGCCAAATTGGGACAGGGGGCAATCAGCCCCAGCATTTT. Amino acid sequence: CASSQIGTGGNQPQHF.

The chain joins TRBV30 to TRBJ1-5; TRBD1 agrees at 7 bases. The CDR3 is made up of 14 amino acids. After removal of 6 bases from V and 7 bases from J, the junction contained 12 bases not matched to a gene. Germline lookup yields CDR1 GTSNPN and CDR2 SVGIG (reference sequence). CDR3 sequence reads: CACSEGARRQPQHF. CDR3 in DNA: TGTGCCTGCTCCGAGGGGGCGAGGAGGCAGCCCCAGCATTTT.

The V call is TRBV30, the J call TRBJ2-3; 8 bases fit TRBD1. The CDR3 runs to 12 residues. V lost 5 bases, J lost 4 bases, and 2 bases stayed unmatched. Per germline, CDR1 GTSNPN and CDR2 SVGIG (reference sequence). CDR3 sequence (DNA): TGTGCCTGGGACAGGGGTTCAGATACGCAGTATTTT. It codes for CAWDRGSDTQYF.

CDR3 sequence: CASSLAGGGRGGGYTF. The CDR3 nucleotides are TGTGCCAGCAGCTTAGCGGGGGGAGGCCGGGGTGGTGGCTACACCTTC. The chain couples TRBV7-2 to TRBJ1-2, with a tentative D call TRBD1 (5 bases). V was clipped by 0 bases and J by 7 bases, with 18 bases between them. The germline CDR1 and CDR2 sequences are SGHTA and FQGNSA. The CDR3 covers 16 residues.

This sequence joins TRBV5-1 and TRBJ2-7; the D gene is possibly TRBD2 (5 bases). This CDR3 is 14 amino acids long. The V gene lost 2 bases and the J gene lost 4 bases, with 13 bases spanning the gap. Germline CDR1 and CDR2: SGHRS and YFSETQ. CDR3 loop: CASSFSGSLYEQYF. CDR3 bases: TGCGCCAGCAGCTTTTCGGGGTCGTTGTACGAGCAGTACTTC. Full variable domain (outside the CDR3, taken from reference TRBV5-1 and TRBJ2-7): KAGVTQTPRYLIKTRGQQVTLSCSPISGHRSVSWYQQTPGQGLQFLFEYFSETQRNKGNFPGRFSGRQFSNSRSEMNVSTLELGDSALYLCASSFSGSLYEQYFGPGTRLTVT.

The chain couples TRBV30 to TRBJ1-2; unclear D gene. The germline CDR1 and CDR2 sequences are GTSNPN and SVGIG (reference sequence). This CDR3 contains 11 residues. Trimming removed 2 bases from V and 2 bases from J, with 3 bases in between. The CDR3 DNA is TGTGCCTGGAGTAGCAACTATGGCTACACCTTC. Protein product: CAWSSNYGYTF. Combining the CDR3 with reference TRBV30 and TRBJ1-2 gives the whole variable domain SQTIHQWPATLVQPVGSPLSLECTVEGTSNPNLYWYRQAAGRGLQLLFYSVGIGQISSEVPQNLSASRPQDRQFILSSKKLLLSDSGFYLCAWSSNYGYTFGSGTRLTVV.

This chain connects TRBV18 to TRBJ2-7; 7 bases align to TRBD1. Germline V CDR1 and CDR2: KGHSH, LQKENI. The CDR3 runs 15 residues. With 3 bases clipped from V and 1 base from J, the junction kept 6 bases outside the gene matches. Written as DNA, the CDR3 is TGTGCCAGCTCACCGACGGGACAGCCTTCCTACGAGCAGTACTTC. Its protein is CASSPTGQPSYEQYF.

The genes are TRBV13 and TRBJ2-7, with 7 bases fitting TRBD1. Germline V lookup: CDR1 PRHDT, CDR2 FYEKMQ (reference sequence). The CDR3 contains 13 residues. V lost 5 bases to trimming and J lost 0 bases; unmatched junction nucleotides: 1. The CDR3 DNA sequence: TGTGCCAGCAGCCGGGACAGCTCCTACGAGCAGTACTTC. Residues: CASSRDSSYEQYF.

V usage is TRBV2 and J usage is TRBJ2-5, with D possibly TRBD1 on 6 matching bases. Trimming removed 4 bases at V and 3 bases at J, with 9 bases between. Germline-derived CDR1 and CDR2 are SNHLY and FYNNEI. This CDR3 is 13 amino acids long. The CDR3 protein is CASSAWTEETQYF. The CDR3, as DNA: TGTGCCAGCAGTGCTTGGACAGAAGAGACCCAGTACTTC.

This chain's CDR3 is CASFHRDTGELFF. Here the CDR3 DNA reads TGTGCCAGCTTCCACAGGGACACCGGGGAGCTGTTTTTT. The chain employs TRBV2 and TRBJ2-2, with a tentative D call TRBD1 (6 bases). There are 13 residues in the CDR3. Germline loops: CDR1 SNHLY, CDR2 FYNNEI. The V gene lost 8 bases and the J gene lost 3 bases, with 10 bases spanning the gap.